This T cell receptor (beta chain) is drawn from a study of T-cell reconstitution after alpha-beta-depleted transplantation in children. As it was prepared, the TCRbeta library received unique molecular identifiers. One entry per CDR3 protein results from TCRdb running MiXCR on the PCR reads. Counted here are hundreds of thousands of distinct CDR3 sequences, roughly 15% occurring once; the ten biggest clones make up just under 45%. The germline V and J ends were trimmed by 4 bases and 3 bases, with 14 bases remaining between them. The CDR3 consists of 14 residues. Per germline, CDR1 SGHRS and CDR2 YFSETQ.

The chain is built from TRBV5-1 and TRBJ2-7, with D unclear. The sequence derives from a male patient between 2 and 9 years old who had a stem cell transplant for acute lymphoblastic leukemia, so the T cells may come from the graft donor. The sample in question was PBMCs, mostly from graft donor cells, obtained 360 days after TCRalphabeta/CD19-depleted stem cell transplant. The DNA for the CDR3 is TGCGCCAGCAGCCTCCAACCCGACTTCTACGAGCAGTACTTC. Amino acid sequence: CASSLQPDFYEQYF.